This T cell receptor (beta chain) was sequenced in a study of cytomegalovirus exposure and HLA in healthy donors. Study context: Prior work identified some 120 million unique TCR beta sequences in approximately 200 million T cells.

PCR used 60 Vbeta primers and 13 Jbeta primers. The method was immunoSEQ multiplex PCR; TCRdb's version includes in-frame clones alone and lacks a portion of them. This repertoire shows about 210,000 clones, around 86% found once; its top ten account for roughly 10%. Germline assignment: CDR1 MNHEY and CDR2 SVGAGI. The germline V and J ends were trimmed by 0 bases and 0 bases, with 8 bases remaining between them. CDR3 length: 15 amino acids. The sample taken for sequencing was PBMCs. The chain carries TRBV6-5 and TRBJ1-1; D remains unclear. The sequence derives from a woman aged 45-59 years in good health and CMV-seropositive. The CDR3 nucleotides read TGTGCCAGCAGTTACTCGGTCAGTTTGAACACTGAAGCTTTCTTT. It encodes CASSYSVSLNTEAFF.